This TCR beta chain appears in the sequencing data of a study of CD8 T cells in Susac syndrome. Sequencing of TCR beta covered CD8+ and CD4+ T cells obtained from blood. The multiple sclerosis controls were treatment-naive patients, and their relapsing-remitting disease was stable or active. When the RNA was reverse transcribed, random hexamers were used with an input of 0.5 to 1 ug. It was immunoSEQ multiplex PCR that amplified TCR beta CDR3 across 54 Vbeta and 13 Jbeta. TCRdb re-derived calls from the immunoSEQ multiplex PCR reads in MiXCR, one entry per CDR3 protein. In the table there are about 400,000 distinct CDR3 sequences, 75% to 90% of which are singletons. The sample was CD8+ T cells from PBMCs. The clonotype comes from a human donor with multiple sclerosis.

The DNA for the CDR3 is TGCGCCAGCAGCCAAGAAGGGATAGGCCACCCAAATGAGCAGTTCTTC. The encoded protein is CASSQEGIGHPNEQFF. This sequence joins TRBV4-1 and TRBJ2-1; D ambiguous. This CDR3 contains 16 residues. V was pared by 0 bases and J by 7 bases, with 16 bases between. CDR1 and CDR2 from the germline V gene are MGHRA and YSYEKL.